This is a list of T cell receptor beta chains from one sample in a study of blood T cell repertoires in COVID-19. Data came from immunoSEQ multiplex PCR; TCRdb stores just in-frame clones and leaves some out. The data hold about 130,000 clones, with approximately 77% observed a single time. The specimen sequenced was peripheral blood. These receptors all stem from an older man with acute or convalescent COVID-19. Both conserved end residues are part of each CDR3. Each record gives: J gene, D gene, clone size, V gene, CDR3 protein, CDR3 DNA. A D gene is named only where the DNA matches it firmly. A clone size is listed for some rows: how often the clone was seen (once, few, many), or a class if it is expanded.

TRBJ2-1 | NA | once | TRBV4-2 | CASSQDRTGSNEQFF | TGTGCCAGCAGCCAAGATCGAACAGGGTCCAATGAGCAGTTCTTC
TRBJ1-4 | NA | few | TRBV20-1 | CSASTPPGLGGQGEKLFF | TGCAGTGCTAGTACCCCGCCAGGTCTCGGAGGGCAAGGGGAAAAACTGTTTTTT
TRBJ2-5 | NA | NA | TRBV7-9 | CASSLTSVQETQYF | TGTGCCAGCAGCTTAACAAGCGTCCAAGAGACCCAGTACTTC
TRBJ1-6 | NA | NA | TRBV19 | CASTGDRINSPLHF | TGTGCCAGTACAGGCGACAGGATAAATTCACCCCTCCACTTT
TRBJ2-5 | TRBD1 | NA | TRBV18 | CASSTGTGETQYF | TGTGCCAGCTCAACTGGGACAGGAGAGACCCAGTACTTC
TRBJ2-1 | TRBD1 | NA | TRBV29-1 | CSVEGTGGANEQFF | TGCAGCGTTGAAGGGACAGGGGGCGCGAATGAGCAGTTCTTC
TRBJ2-1 | NA | NA | TRBV7-2 | CASRSRDYNEQFF | TGTGCCAGCCGTTCGAGGGACTACAATGAGCAGTTCTTC
TRBJ2-1 | TRBD2 | NA | TRBV19 | CASSRTRDYNEQFF | TGTGCCAGTAGTCGGACTAGAGATTACAATGAGCAGTTCTTC
TRBJ1-1 | TRBD1 | NA | TRBV5-1 | CASSSTGQGSEAFF | TGCGCCAGCAGCTCAACGGGACAGGGCTCTGAAGCTTTCTTT
TRBJ2-5 | TRBD1 | NA | TRBV6-2/TRBV6-3 | CASSLTGTGVKTQYF | TGTGCCAGCAGCCTAACCGGGACAGGGGTAAAGACCCAGTACTTC
TRBJ1-1 | TRBD1 | NA | TRBV30 | CAWAQGNPEAFF | TGTGCCTGGGCACAGGGGAACCCTGAAGCTTTCTTT
TRBJ2-2 | TRBD1 | once | TRBV6-5 | CASRQGAGTGELFF | TGTGCCAGCCGTCAGGGGGCCGGCACCGGGGAGCTGTTTTTT
TRBJ1-1 | NA | NA | TRBV2 | CASKGSAGRGTEAFF | TGTGCCAGCAAGGGCTCAGCGGGGCGGGGGACTGAAGCTTTCTTT
TRBJ1-5 | TRBD1 | NA | TRBV5-5 | CASSRTGGVQPQHF | TGTGCCAGCAGCCGTACAGGGGGCGTTCAGCCCCAGCATTTT
TRBJ2-5 | TRBD2 | NA | TRBV4-2 | CASSQASGGETQYF | TGTGCCAGCAGCCAAGCTAGCGGGGGTGAGACCCAGTACTTC
TRBJ1-6 | NA | few | TRBV2 | CATGTRGAGVNSPLHF | TGTGCCACCGGGACACGGGGGGCAGGCGTTAATTCACCCCTCCACTTT
TRBJ2-3 | NA | NA | TRBV5-1 | CASSLFLGGTDTQYF | TGCGCCAGCAGCTTGTTTCTCGGGGGCACAGATACGCAGTATTTT
TRBJ2-5 | NA | NA | TRBV18 | CASSSRQQETQYF | TGTGCCAGCTCATCCCGACAGCAAGAGACCCAGTACTTC
TRBJ2-6 | NA | NA | TRBV7-3 | CATKASSGANVLTF | TGTGCCACAAAAGCGAGCTCTGGGGCCAACGTCCTGACTTTC
TRBJ2-2 | TRBD1 | NA | TRBV5-1 | CASSEQGLNTGELFF | TGCGCCAGCAGTGAACAGGGGTTAAACACCGGGGAGCTGTTTTTT
TRBJ1-4 | NA | NA | TRBV18 | CASSPTRERVEKLFF | TGTGCCAGCTCCCCCACCCGGGAGAGGGTGGAAAAACTGTTTTTT
TRBJ2-1 | NA | NA | TRBV5-1 | CASSLAVVNEQFF | TGCGCCAGCAGCTTGGCTGTAGTGAATGAGCAGTTCTTC
TRBJ1-1 | TRBD1 | NA | TRBV18 | CASSPGGQGGTEAFF | TGTGCCAGCTCACCGGGGGGACAGGGAGGCACTGAAGCTTTCTTT
TRBJ2-1 | NA | NA | TRBV18 | CASSDTQLGEQFF | TGTGCCAGCTCAGACACCCAATTGGGTGAGCAGTTCTTC
TRBJ2-7 | NA | once | TRBV30 | CAWRVALGGYEQYF | TGTGCCTGGAGGGTAGCGTTAGGGGGCTACGAGCAGTACTTC
TRBJ2-3 | TRBD1 | many | TRBV9 | CASSLRTGAPPDTQYF | TGTGCCAGCAGCTTGAGAACAGGGGCCCCACCAGATACGCAGTATTTT
TRBJ1-1 | TRBD1 | few | TRBV9 | CASSGGQYTEAFF | TGTGCCAGCAGCGGGGGACAGTACACTGAAGCTTTCTTT
TRBJ1-1 | NA | NA | TRBV5-1 | CASSLAAGRTEAFF | TGCGCCAGCAGCTTGGCCGCAGGGAGGACTGAAGCTTTCTTT
TRBJ2-7 | TRBD2 | NA | TRBV5-1 | CASSSGSSYEQYF | TGCGCCAGCAGTAGCGGGAGCTCCTACGAGCAGTACTTC
TRBJ1-5 | TRBD1 | NA | TRBV19 | CASSTISIGTGGQPQHF | TGTGCCAGTAGCACCATAAGCATAGGGACAGGGGGTCAGCCCCAGCATTTT
TRBJ1-3 | NA | NA | TRBV27 | CASIRGGPSSGNTIYF | TGTGCCAGCATTAGGGGGGGGCCTAGCTCTGGAAACACCATATATTTT
TRBJ2-1 | NA | NA | TRBV6-5 | CASKAGGVYNEQFF | TGTGCCAGCAAAGCCGGCGGGGTTTACAATGAGCAGTTCTTC
TRBJ1-5 | NA | once | TRBV25-1 | CASSGTVDNSNQPQHF | TGTGCCAGCAGTGGAACAGTGGATAATAGCAATCAGCCCCAGCATTTT
TRBJ1-3 | NA | once | TRBV3-1/TRBV3-2 | CASSFQGGNTIYF | TGTGCCAGCAGCTTTCAGGGAGGAAACACCATATATTTT
TRBJ2-7 | NA | NA | TRBV6-5 | CASRGVRTYEQYF | TGTGCCAGCAGAGGAGTCAGAACCTACGAGCAGTACTTC
TRBJ2-6 | TRBD1 | NA | TRBV5-6 | CASSLANRGRRGGANVLTF | TGTGCCAGCAGCTTGGCTAACAGGGGGCGGCGAGGTGGGGCCAACGTCCTGACTTTC
TRBJ1-1 | NA | NA | TRBV7-2 | CASSPRSGNTEAFF | TGTGCCAGCAGCCCCCGGTCGGGGAACACTGAAGCTTTCTTT
TRBJ2-5 | NA | NA | TRBV20-1 | CSAVGGETQYF | TGCAGTGCTGTGGGGGGAGAGACCCAGTACTTC
TRBJ1-6 | TRBD1 | NA | TRBV7-8 | CASSPYRFRDRVYNSPLHF | TGTGCCAGCAGCCCGTACCGATTCCGGGACAGGGTGTATAATTCACCCCTCCACTTT